A selection of T cell receptor beta chains follows, all from one sample in a study of response to subunit inactivated influenza vaccine. TCRdb processed the RT-PCR reads anew with MiXCR; each CDR3 protein has one entry. The sample lists more than 500,000 distinct CDR3 sequences, approximately 11% occurring once. These data also formed part of another study, on T cells expressing NK-cell markers.

Specimen: PBMCs from blood, collected on the day of vaccination. The receptors here all came from a man aged 45-60 years who received an inactivated influenza vaccine. Each CDR3 is given with its conserved first and last residue. A D gene is named only where the DNA matches it firmly. Clone size appears in some rows only: once, few, many, or a class for an expanded clone.

TRBD2 | few | TRBJ2-7 | TRBV28 | CASARDYTYEQYF | TGTGCCAGCGCGAGGGACTACACCTACGAGCAGTACTTC
NA | NA | TRBJ2-3 | TRBV9 | CASSVGASDVTDTQYF | TGTGCCAGCAGCGTAGGGGCTAGCGATGTCACAGATACGCAGTATTTT
TRBD1 | few | TRBJ2-1 | TRBV7-3 | CASSPWTGGFSEQFF | TGTGCCAGCAGCCCATGGACAGGGGGCTTCTCTGAGCAGTTCTTC
TRBD2 | NA | TRBJ2-1 | TRBV28 | CASSLGTSEFF | TGTGCCAGCAGTTTGGGGACTAGCGAATTCTTC
TRBD1 | once | TRBJ2-7 | TRBV7-6 | CASSSETGNEQYF | TGTGCCAGCAGCTCAGAGACAGGGAACGAGCAGTACTTC
NA | many | TRBJ2-3 | TRBV5-1 | CASSFDRPPRPDTQYF | TGCGCCAGCAGCTTCGACAGACCGCCCCGACCAGATACGCAGTATTTT
TRBD2 | many | TRBJ2-1 | TRBV15 | CATSSSGGPYNEQFF | TGTGCCACCAGCAGTAGCGGGGGGCCGTACAATGAGCAGTTCTTC
NA | few | TRBJ1-1 | TRBV28 | CASSPPTGGPEAFF | TGTGCCAGCAGTCCCCCGACCGGGGGCCCTGAAGCTTTCTTT
TRBD2 | few | TRBJ2-3 | TRBV4-2 | CASSQDNGGGRGDTQYF | TGTGCCAGCAGCCAAGATAACGGAGGCGGGAGAGGAGATACGCAGTATTTT
NA | NA | TRBJ1-2 | TRBV12-3/TRBV12-4 | CASSHPLVGGYTF | TGTGCCAGCAGTCACCCCCTTGTGGGTGGCTACACCTTC
TRBD2 | few | TRBJ2-3 | TRBV4-3 | CASSLLSGMVGTDTQYF | TGCGCCAGCAGCCTCCTGAGCGGGATGGTCGGCACAGATACGCAGTATTTT
TRBD2 | NA | TRBJ2-2 | TRBV6-5 | CASSYLRGANTGELFF | TGTGCCAGCAGTTACCTTCGGGGGGCGAACACCGGGGAGCTGTTTTTT
NA | few | TRBJ2-7 | TRBV7-9 | CASSPGFRRDEQYF | TGTGCCAGCAGCCCCGGGTTTCGACGTGACGAGCAGTACTTC
TRBD2 | NA | TRBJ2-5 | TRBV20-1 | CSSLTSGGVQETQYF | TGCAGTTCTCTCACTAGCGGGGGCGTTCAAGAGACCCAGTACTTC
NA | few | TRBJ1-2 | TRBV10-3 | CATSESVNRNYGYTF | TGTGCCACCAGTGAGTCAGTCAACAGGAACTATGGCTACACCTTC
TRBD2 | NA | TRBJ2-1 | TRBV7-9 | CASSPRGGLTYNEQFF | TGTGCCAGCAGCCCACGGGGGGGGCTAACCTACAATGAGCAGTTCTTC
NA | many | TRBJ2-5 | TRBV4-3 | CASSQLGETQYF | TGCGCCAGCAGCCAGTTAGGCGAGACCCAGTACTTC
TRBD2 | NA | TRBJ2-2 | TRBV3-1 | CASSQDASGTGELFF | TGTGCCAGCAGCCAAGATGCTAGCGGCACCGGGGAGCTGTTTTTT
TRBD1 | NA | TRBJ2-5 | TRBV18 | CASSPGTGVMETQYF | TGTGCCAGCTCACCGGGGACAGGGGTAATGGAGACCCAGTACTTC
TRBD1 | few | TRBJ2-2 | TRBV10-3 | CAISTTPDRDTGELFF | TGTGCCATCAGCACAACCCCGGACAGGGACACCGGGGAGCTGTTTTTT
TRBD2 | few | TRBJ2-1 | TRBV7-9 | CTPGASGAHEQFF | TGCACGCCGGGGGCTAGCGGGGCCCATGAGCAGTTCTTC
TRBD2 | few | TRBJ2-5 | TRBV5-5 | CASSGSGRSQETQYF | TGTGCCAGCAGCGGTAGCGGGAGGTCTCAAGAGACCCAGTACTTC
NA | NA | TRBJ2-3 | TRBV20-1 | CSARSPWWAASTDTQYF | TGCAGTGCTAGAAGCCCTTGGTGGGCGGCTAGCACAGATACGCAGTATTTT
NA | NA | TRBJ1-2 | TRBV7-2 | CASSRSSARGSYGYTF | TGTGCCAGCAGCCGTAGCTCCGCAAGGGGAAGCTATGGCTACACCTTC